Shown below are 21 T cell receptor beta chains from a single sample sequenced in a study of cytomegalovirus exposure and HLA in healthy donors. Assay: immunoSEQ multiplex PCR; the TCRdb copy retains only in-frame clones and omits some. The sample has around 120,000 clones; approximately 87% are singletons. The sample consisted of PBMCs. These receptors were obtained from a woman between 18 and 29 years old in good health and CMV-seropositive.

The rearrangement links TRBV5-6 to TRBJ1-2, with a weak D call TRBD1 (6 bases). Trimming removed 6 bases from V and 7 bases from J, with 25 bases in between. The CDR3 has 16 amino acids. Looked up from germline, CDR1 is SGHDT and CDR2 is YYEEEE. As DNA, the CDR3 is TGTGCCAGCACCCTGTCGGGGGGCGCCGCGTTTTTTGGCTACACCTTC. Amino acids: CASTLSGGAAFFGYTF.

The chain combines TRBV5-1 with TRBJ1-3; 9 nucleotides align to TRBD1. Germline CDR1 is SGHRS and CDR2 is YFSETQ. This CDR3 is built from 15 residues. V was pared by 4 bases and J by 8 bases, with 10 bases of the junction left unmatched. The chain's CDR3 is CASSRQQGAGDTIYF. The CDR3 DNA sequence: TGCGCCAGCAGCCGACAACAGGGGGCCGGGGACACCATATATTTT.

The table lists this clone with a count of one. The chain combines TRBV5-6 with TRBJ1-2; D ambiguous. V gave up 4 bases and J gave up 2 bases, with 18 bases separating them. This CDR3 is built from 16 residues. Per the germline V gene, CDR1 is SGHDT and CDR2 is YYEEEE. The CDR3 loop reads CASSPPRGLLNYGYTF. CDR3 DNA sequence: TGTGCCAGCAGCCCGCCACGGGGTTTATTGAACTATGGCTACACCTTC.

This sequence joins TRBV7-3 and TRBJ1-1; weak D call: TRBD1 (5 bases). Germline CDR1 reads SGHTA; CDR2 reads FQGTGA. V lost 5 bases and J lost 5, with 12 bases in between. The CDR3 is made up of 13 amino acids. CDR3: CASSGGGLTEAFF. The CDR3 DNA sequence: TGTGCCAGCAGCGGGGGGGGTCTGACTGAAGCTTTCTTT.

The chain links TRBV5-4 to TRBJ2-1; 11 bases align to TRBD2. Looked up from germline, CDR1 is SGHNT and CDR2 is YYREEE (reference sequence). Trimming took 4 bases from V and 3 from J; bases not matched to a gene: 3. This CDR3 comprises 15 residues. The chain's CDR3 is CASSTLAGGYNEQFF. CDR3 DNA: TGTGCCAGCAGCACTCTAGCGGGGGGCTACAATGAGCAGTTCTTC.

The V call is TRBV18, the J call TRBJ2-1, with TRBD2 matching over 11 bases. CDR1 and CDR2 from the germline V gene are KGHSH and LQKENI. V was pared by 4 bases and J by 10 bases, with 12 bases of the junction left unmatched. This CDR3 has 16 amino acids. CDR3 bases: TGTGCCAGCTCACAGACACTAGCGGGAGAGGGCGCGGAGCAGTTCTTC. Amino acid sequence: CASSQTLAGEGAEQFF.

The chain is built from TRBV13 and TRBJ1-1, with D possibly TRBD1 on 6 matching bases. Germline assignment: CDR1 PRHDT and CDR2 FYEKMQ (reference sequence). This CDR3 region has 17 residues. V gave up 2 bases and J gave up 0 bases, with 16 bases separating them. The chain's CDR3 is CASSLTGLLSMNTEAFF. The CDR3 DNA is TGTGCCAGCAGCTTAACAGGGCTCCTATCAATGAACACTGAAGCTTTCTTT.

The gene calls are TRBV6-1 and TRBJ1-5; D may be TRBD1 (5 bases). Germline lookup yields CDR1 MNHNS and CDR2 SASEGT. The V end lost 0 bases, the J end lost 6 bases, and 15 bases lay between the germline ends. The CDR3 consists of 16 residues. The CDR3 region is CASSEALLMGLQPQHF. The CDR3 bases are TGTGCCAGCAGTGAAGCGCTCCTTATGGGGCTTCAGCCCCAGCATTTT.

This sequence joins TRBV18 and TRBJ1-1; the D gene is possibly TRBD1 (6 bases). Germline CDR1 and CDR2: KGHSH and LQKENI. V was clipped by 3 bases and J by 2 bases, with 10 bases between them. The CDR3 contains 14 residues. CDR3 nucleotide sequence: TGTGCCAGCTCACCTCAGGACAGTAACACTGAAGCTTTCTTT. It translates to CASSPQDSNTEAFF. Full variable domain (rest looked up from reference TRBV18 and TRBJ1-1): NAGVMQNPRHLVRRRGQEARLRCSPMKGHSHVYWYRQLPEEGLKFMVYLQKENIIDESGMPKERFSAEFPKEGPSILRIQQVVRGDSAAYFCASSPQDSNTEAFFGQGTRLTVV.

This clone was seen only a few times. The chain is built from TRBV11-2 and TRBJ1-2; D call uncertain. Trimming took off 5 bases at V and 1 base at J, with 5 bases between the two ends. The V gene's germline CDR1 is SGHAT and CDR2 FQNNGV. CDR3 length equals 12 residues. In DNA form, the CDR3 reads TGTGCCAGCAGCGGAGTTAACTATGGCTACACCTTC. This gives the protein CASSGVNYGYTF.

The chain carries TRBV4-2 and TRBJ1-5; TRBD1 is a possible D gene (6 bases). The V and J ends lost 1 base and 4 bases respectively, with 14 bases between them. The CDR3 totals 16 residues. The germline V gene has CDR1 LGHNA and CDR2 YNFKEQ. CDR3 in amino acids: CASSQGSDRKNQPQHF. As DNA, the CDR3 is TGTGCCAGCAGCCAAGGGTCAGACAGGAAAAATCAGCCCCAGCATTTT.

The chain couples TRBV4-1 to TRBJ1-2; D perhaps matches TRBD1 (5 bases). CDR1 is MGHRA, CDR2 YSYEKL, per germline. Trimming left V 3 bases short and J 2 bases short, with 13 bases between. The CDR3 runs 15 residues. Written as DNA, the CDR3 is TGCGCCAGCAGCCACGCCCCGGGGGAAAACTATGGCTACACCTTC. The encoded protein is CASSHAPGENYGYTF.

The gene calls are TRBV13 and TRBJ2-7, with D perhaps matching TRBD2 (5 bases). The CDR3 runs 14 residues. Trimming shortened V by 5 bases and J by 0 bases, and 11 bases separated the two germline ends. In germline, CDR1 is PRHDT, CDR2 FYEKMQ (reference sequence). Here the CDR3 reads CASSKGSGSYEQYF. The CDR3 nucleotides read TGTGCCAGCAGCAAAGGGAGTGGCTCCTACGAGCAGTACTTC.

V is TRBV25-1 and J is TRBJ1-2, with 12 bases matching TRBD1. The germline V gene encodes CDR1 MGHDK and CDR2 SYGVNS. CDR3 length: 15 amino acids. With 5 bases clipped from V and 8 bases from J, the junction kept 9 bases outside the gene matches. This chain's CDR3 is CASSPGTGGGKGYTF. The DNA of the CDR3 is TGTGCCAGCAGTCCCGGGACAGGGGGCGGAAAGGGCTACACCTTC.

As for this clone: Other nucleotide sequences from this sample produce the same CDR3. The rearrangement joins TRBV7-9 to TRBJ1-4; no clear D gene. The CDR3 loop spans 15 amino acids. V gave up 3 bases and J gave up 1 base, with 9 bases separating them. Germline V gene data show CDR1 as SEHNR and CDR2 as FQNEAQ (reference sequence). The CDR3 region has the DNA TGTGCCAGCAGCTTGGAGACGGGAACTAATGAAAAACTGTTTTTT. Protein sequence: CASSLETGTNEKLFF. The variable domain in full, with the rest retrieved from reference TRBV7-9 and TRBJ1-4, is DTGVSQNPRHKITKRGQNVTFRCDPISEHNRLYWYRQTLGQGPEFLTYFQNEAQLEKSRLLSDRFSAERPKGSFSTLEIQRTEQGDSAMYLCASSLETGTNEKLFFGSGTQLSVL.

The CDR3 sequence: CASRTFLGGADGYTF. In nucleotides, the CDR3 is TGTGCCAGCAGAACATTCCTTGGGGGGGCTGATGGCTACACCTTC. The V gene is TRBV27, the J gene TRBJ1-2; maybe TRBD1 (6 bases). The CDR3 has 15 residues. Germline CDR1 MNHEY, CDR2 SMNVEV (reference sequence). V lost 6 bases and J lost 6, with 20 bases in between.

The rearrangement uses TRBV27 and TRBJ1-1; maybe TRBD1 (5 bases). The CDR3 is made up of 15 amino acids. The germline CDR1 and CDR2 sequences are MNHEY and SMNVEV (reference sequence). V was trimmed by 5 bases and J by 2 bases, leaving 15 bases between them. The CDR3 DNA reads as TGTGCCAGCAGTCTGAAAAGGGGCATAAACACTGAAGCTTTCTTT. Translation gives CASSLKRGINTEAFF.

For this clone: A much bigger clone sits one base away, suggesting this may be a read error. Here the CDR3 DNA reads TGTGCCAGCAGTCGACAGGGGAACTATGGCTACACCTTC. Residues: CASSRQGNYGYTF. The chain links TRBV28 to TRBJ1-2; TRBD1 agrees at 8 bases. V shed 5 bases and J 2 bases; nucleotides not matched to a gene: 1. CDR3 length: 13 residues. Germline V CDR1 and CDR2: MDHEN, SYDVKM.

DNA for the CDR3: TGTGCCACCAGCCGGACAGCTTACTCCTACGAGCAGTACTTC. Translating gives CATSRTAYSYEQYF. This sequence joins TRBV15 and TRBJ2-7, with D possibly matching TRBD1 (6 bases). Germline values: CDR1 LNHNV, CDR2 YYDKDF (reference sequence). V lost 5 bases, J lost 0 bases, and 11 bases lay in between. The length of the CDR3 is 14 residues.

As concerns this clone: Other DNA sequences from this sample encode an identical CDR3 as well. The chain has TRBV4-3 and TRBJ2-1; D is possibly TRBD2 (6 bases). Looked up from germline, CDR1 is LGHNA and CDR2 is YSLEER. The CDR3 is 14 amino acids. V lost 1 base, J lost 8 bases, and 12 bases lay in between. The CDR3 loop is CASSQAGVGDEQFF. The CDR3 DNA sequence: TGCGCCAGCAGCCAAGCGGGGGTAGGGGATGAGCAGTTCTTC.

Only one count was recorded for this clone. V is TRBV2 and J is TRBJ1-2, with TRBD1 identical over 7 bases. V lost 7 bases and J lost 3; bases outside the gene matches: 8. This CDR3 spans 14 amino acids. Germline V gene data show CDR1 as SNHLY and CDR2 as FYNNEI. DNA for the CDR3: TGTGCCAGCACGCTCCTTCAGGGGGACTATGGCTACACCTTC. This translates into CASTLLQGDYGYTF.